This T cell receptor (beta chain) was profiled in a study of blood T cell repertoires in COVID-19. Germline V gene lookup returns CDR1 SGHRS and CDR2 YFSETQ. The CDR3 runs to 15 residues. The ends were cut back, 0 bases at V and 2 bases at J, with 11 bases in the middle. Produced via immunoSEQ multiplex PCR; TCRdb's table is partial and in-frame only. The sample has under 450,000 clones, around 91% seen once. The receptor's source is a woman in her 40s with COVID-19, enrolled during active disease. Sample: peripheral blood. The chain combines TRBV5-1 with TRBJ2-5, with D possibly being TRBD1 (6 bases). For the CDR3, the DNA is TGCGCCAGCAGCTTGGAACCACAGGGACAAGAGACCCAGTACTTC. Protein sequence: CASSLEPQGQETQYF. Looking up the rest from reference TRBV5-1 and TRBJ2-5 gives the full variable domain: KAGVTQTPRYLIKTRGQQVTLSCSPISGHRSVSWYQQTPGQGLQFLFEYFSETQRNKGNFPGRFSGRQFSNSRSEMNVSTLELGDSALYLCASSLEPQGQETQYFGPGTRLLVL.